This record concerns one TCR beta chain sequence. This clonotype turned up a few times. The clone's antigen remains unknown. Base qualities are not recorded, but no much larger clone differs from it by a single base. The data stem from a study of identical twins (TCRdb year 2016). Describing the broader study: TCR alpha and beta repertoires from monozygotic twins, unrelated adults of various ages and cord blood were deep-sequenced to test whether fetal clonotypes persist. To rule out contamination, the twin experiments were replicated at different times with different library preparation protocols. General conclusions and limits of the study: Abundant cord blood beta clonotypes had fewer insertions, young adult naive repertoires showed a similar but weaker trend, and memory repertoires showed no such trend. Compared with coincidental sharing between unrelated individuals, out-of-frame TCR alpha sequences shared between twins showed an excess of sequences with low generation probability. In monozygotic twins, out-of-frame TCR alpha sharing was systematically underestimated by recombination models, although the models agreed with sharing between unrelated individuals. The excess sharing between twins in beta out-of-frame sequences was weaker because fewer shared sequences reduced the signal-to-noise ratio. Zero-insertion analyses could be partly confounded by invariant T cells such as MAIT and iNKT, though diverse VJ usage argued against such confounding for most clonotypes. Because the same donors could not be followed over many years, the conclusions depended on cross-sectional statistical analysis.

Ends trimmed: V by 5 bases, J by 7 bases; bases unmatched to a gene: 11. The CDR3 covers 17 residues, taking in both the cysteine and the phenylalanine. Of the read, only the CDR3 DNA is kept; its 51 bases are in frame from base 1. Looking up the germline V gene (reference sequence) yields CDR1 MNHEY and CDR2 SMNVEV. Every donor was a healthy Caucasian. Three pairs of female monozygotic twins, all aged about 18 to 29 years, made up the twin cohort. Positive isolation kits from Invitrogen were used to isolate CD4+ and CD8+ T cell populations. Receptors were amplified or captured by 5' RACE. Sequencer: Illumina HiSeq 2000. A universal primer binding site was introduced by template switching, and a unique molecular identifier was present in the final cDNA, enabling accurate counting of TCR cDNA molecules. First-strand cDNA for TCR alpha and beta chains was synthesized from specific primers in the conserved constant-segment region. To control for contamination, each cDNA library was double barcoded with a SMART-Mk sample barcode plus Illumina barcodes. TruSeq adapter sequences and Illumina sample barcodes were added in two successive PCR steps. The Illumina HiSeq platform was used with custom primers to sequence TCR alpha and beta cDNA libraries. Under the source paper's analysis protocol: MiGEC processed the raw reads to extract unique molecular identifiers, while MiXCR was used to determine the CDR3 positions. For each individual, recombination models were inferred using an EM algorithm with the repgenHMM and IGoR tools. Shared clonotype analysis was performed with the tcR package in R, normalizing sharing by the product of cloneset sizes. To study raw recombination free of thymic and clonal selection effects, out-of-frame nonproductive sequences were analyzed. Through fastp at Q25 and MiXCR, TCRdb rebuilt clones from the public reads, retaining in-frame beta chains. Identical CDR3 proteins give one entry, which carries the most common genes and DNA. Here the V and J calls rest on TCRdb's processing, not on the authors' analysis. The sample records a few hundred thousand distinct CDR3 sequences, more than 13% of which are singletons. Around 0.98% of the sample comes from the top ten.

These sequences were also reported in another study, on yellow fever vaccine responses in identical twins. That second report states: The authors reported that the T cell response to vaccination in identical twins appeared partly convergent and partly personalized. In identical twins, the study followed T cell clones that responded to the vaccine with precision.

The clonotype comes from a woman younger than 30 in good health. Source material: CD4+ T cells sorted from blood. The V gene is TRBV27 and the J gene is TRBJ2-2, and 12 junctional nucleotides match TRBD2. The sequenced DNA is TGTGCCAGCAGTACCCGTAGACTAGCGGGAGCTAACGGGGAGCTGTTTTTT. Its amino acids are CASSTRRLAGANGELFF.